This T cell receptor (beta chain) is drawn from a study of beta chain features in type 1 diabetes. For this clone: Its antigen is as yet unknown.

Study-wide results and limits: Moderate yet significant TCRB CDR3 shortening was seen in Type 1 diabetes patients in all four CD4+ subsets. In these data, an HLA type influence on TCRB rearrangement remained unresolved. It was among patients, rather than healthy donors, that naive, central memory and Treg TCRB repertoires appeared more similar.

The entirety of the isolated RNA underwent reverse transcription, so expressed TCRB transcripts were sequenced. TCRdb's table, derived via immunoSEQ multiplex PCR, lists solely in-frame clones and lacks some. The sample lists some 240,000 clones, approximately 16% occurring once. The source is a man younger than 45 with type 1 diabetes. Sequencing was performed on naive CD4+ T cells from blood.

The CDR3 DNA reads as TGTGCCAGCAGCACTAGCGGGAGGGCTGAGCAGTTCTTC. Its translation is CASSTSGRAEQFF. V is TRBV9 and J is TRBJ2-1; TRBD2 matches 13 bases. The germline CDR1 and CDR2 sequences are SGDLS and YYNGEE. V shed 4 bases, J shed 9 bases, and the junction held 1 base outside the gene matches. This CDR3 has 13 amino acids.